This passage covers 2 T cell receptor beta chains from one sample sequenced in a study of blood T cell repertoires in COVID-19 (dated by TCRdb to 2018 to 2020). The method was the immunoSEQ multiplex PCR assay. This is the immuneACCESS table as TCRdb keeps it, with only in-frame sequences that have V and J called. A part of the clones is gone; compared with another copy, unresolved V genes explain less than half, and the rest is unexplained. The sample table lists about 250,000 clones, under 85% of them with a count of one. Roughly 5% of the sample is held by the ten biggest clonotypes. Sequenced material: peripheral blood. All receptors come from a human donor in a cohort sampled during active COVID-19.

The chain recombines TRBV19 with TRBJ2-7; TRBD1 matches 9 bases. Looked up from germline, CDR1 is LNHDA and CDR2 is SQIVND (reference sequence). V lost 4 bases to trimming and J lost 5 bases; unmatched junction nucleotides: 15. This CDR3 has 17 amino acids. The CDR3 coding sequence is TGTGCCAGTAGTACCAACGGACAGGGGATCATTCGTAACGAGCAGTACTTC. Its protein is CASSTNGQGIIRNEQYF.

This chain uses TRBV6-5 with TRBJ2-2; weak D call: TRBD2 (7 bases). V was shortened by 10 bases and J by 7 bases, with 16 bases between the two germline ends. The CDR3 spans 13 residues. CDR1 is MNHEY, CDR2 SVGAGI, per germline. CDR3 residues: CAISGGPNGELFF. The CDR3 DNA reads TGTGCCATCTCCGGGGGGCCGAACGGGGAGCTGTTTTTT.